This TCR beta chain was observed in a study of shared T cell receptors in the human thymus. Trimming took 1 base from V and 5 from J, leaving 27 bases between them. Germline lookup yields CDR1 LGHNA and CDR2 YNFKEQ. The CDR3 is 19 amino acids. Profiling relied on immunoSEQ multiplex PCR, and the TCRdb table lists in-frame clones only, not all of them. The sample holds 500,000 to 850,000 clones, about 87% seen once. These data also featured in a second study, about human thymus T cells.

This TCR was recovered from a boy in the first two years of life with a congenital heart defect. The rearrangement links TRBV4-2 to TRBJ2-7; possibly TRBD2 for D (6 bases). Sequencing was done on a sample of thymocytes. The DNA for the CDR3 is TGTGCCAGCAGCCAAGCGATGGGACCATACGATGAGGGGACTCACGAGCAGTACTTC. Translated: CASSQAMGPYDEGTHEQYF.